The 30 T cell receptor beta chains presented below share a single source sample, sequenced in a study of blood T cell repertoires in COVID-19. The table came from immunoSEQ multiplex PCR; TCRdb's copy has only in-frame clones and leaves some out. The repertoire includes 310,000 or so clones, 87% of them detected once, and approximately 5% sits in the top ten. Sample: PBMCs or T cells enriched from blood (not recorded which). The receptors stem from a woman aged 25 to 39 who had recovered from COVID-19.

CDR3 nucleotide sequence: TGTGCCAGCACCGACAGGGCGGGGTCACCCCTCCACTTT. This codes for CASTDRAGSPLHF. The rearrangement links TRBV19 to TRBJ1-6; 7 nucleotides align to TRBD1. The CDR3 consists of 13 residues. Trimming removed 9 bases from V and 10 bases from J; junction bases left unmatched: 9. Germline V lookup: CDR1 LNHDA, CDR2 SQIVND (reference sequence).

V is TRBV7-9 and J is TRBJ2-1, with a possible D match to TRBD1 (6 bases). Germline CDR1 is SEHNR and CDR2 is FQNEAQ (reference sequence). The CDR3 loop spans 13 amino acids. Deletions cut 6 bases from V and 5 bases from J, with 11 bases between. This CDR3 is CASSSQGNNEQFF. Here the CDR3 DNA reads TGTGCCAGCAGTTCACAGGGAAACAATGAGCAGTTCTTC.

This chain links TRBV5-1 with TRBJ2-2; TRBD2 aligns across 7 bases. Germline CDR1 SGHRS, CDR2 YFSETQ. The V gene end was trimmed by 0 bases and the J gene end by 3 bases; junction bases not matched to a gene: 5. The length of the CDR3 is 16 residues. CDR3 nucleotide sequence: TGCGCCAGCAGCTTGGTGGCTAGCGGATACACCGGGGAGCTGTTTTTT. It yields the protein CASSLVASGYTGELFF.

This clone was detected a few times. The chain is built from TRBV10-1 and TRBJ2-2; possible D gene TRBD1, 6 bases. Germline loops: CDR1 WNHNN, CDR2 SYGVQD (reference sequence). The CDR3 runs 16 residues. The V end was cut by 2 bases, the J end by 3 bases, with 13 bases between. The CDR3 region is CASSEGWDTYTGELFF. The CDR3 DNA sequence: TGCGCCAGCAGTGAGGGGTGGGACACCTACACCGGGGAGCTGTTTTTT.

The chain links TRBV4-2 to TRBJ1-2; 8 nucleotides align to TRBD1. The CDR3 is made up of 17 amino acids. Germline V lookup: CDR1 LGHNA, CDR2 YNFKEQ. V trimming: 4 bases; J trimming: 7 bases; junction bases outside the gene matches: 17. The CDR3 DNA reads TGTGCCAGCAGCCCCGATAGTCTACAGGGGGTAATCTTTGGCTACACCTTC. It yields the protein CASSPDSLQGVIFGYTF.

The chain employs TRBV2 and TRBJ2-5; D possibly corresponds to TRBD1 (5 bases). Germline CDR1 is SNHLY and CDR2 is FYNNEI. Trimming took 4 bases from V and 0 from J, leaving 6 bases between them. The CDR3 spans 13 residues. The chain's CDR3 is CASSGGYQETQYF. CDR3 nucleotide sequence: TGTGCCAGCAGTGGGGGCTACCAAGAGACCCAGTACTTC.

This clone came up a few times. In DNA form, the CDR3 reads TGTGCCAGCAGCCCCGGGGGGTATGAGCAGTTCTTC. Encoded protein: CASSPGGYEQFF. The genes are TRBV12-3 or TRBV12-4 and TRBJ2-1, with 7 bases that match TRBD2. There are 12 residues in the CDR3. V lost 6 bases and J lost 8; bases outside the gene matches: 4.

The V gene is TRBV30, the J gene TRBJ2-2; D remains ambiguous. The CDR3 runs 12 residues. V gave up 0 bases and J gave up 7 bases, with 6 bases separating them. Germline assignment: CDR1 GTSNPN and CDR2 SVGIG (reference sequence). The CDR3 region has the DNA TGTGCCTGGAGTGTGACTGGCGGGGAGCTGTTTTTT. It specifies CAWSVTGGELFF. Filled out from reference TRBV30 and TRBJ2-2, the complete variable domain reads SQTIHQWPATLVQPVGSPLSLECTVEGTSNPNLYWYRQAAGRGLQLLFYSVGIGQISSEVPQNLSASRPQDRQFILSSKKLLLSDSGFYLCAWSVTGGELFFGEGSRLTVL.

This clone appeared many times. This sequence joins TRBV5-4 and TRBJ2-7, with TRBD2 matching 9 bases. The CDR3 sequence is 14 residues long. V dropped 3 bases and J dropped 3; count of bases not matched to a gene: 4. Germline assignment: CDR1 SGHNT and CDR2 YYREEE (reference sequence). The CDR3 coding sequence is TGTGCCAGCAGCTCACCTAGCGGGGTCTACGAGCAGTACTTC. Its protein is CASSSPSGVYEQYF. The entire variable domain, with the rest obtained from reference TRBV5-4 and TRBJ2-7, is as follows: ETGVTQSPTHLIKTRGQQVTLRCSSQSGHNTVSWYQQALGQGPQFIFQYYREEENGRGNFPPRFSGLQFPNYSSELNVNALELDDSALYLCASSSPSGVYEQYFGPGTRLTVT.

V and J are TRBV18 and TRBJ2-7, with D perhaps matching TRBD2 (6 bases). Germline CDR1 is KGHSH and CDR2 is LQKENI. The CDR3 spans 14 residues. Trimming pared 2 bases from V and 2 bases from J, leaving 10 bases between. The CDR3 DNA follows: TGTGCCAGCTCACCAGGGGGGTTAGCCTACGAGCAGTACTTC. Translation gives CASSPGGLAYEQYF. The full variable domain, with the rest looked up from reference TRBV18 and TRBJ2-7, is NAGVMQNPRHLVRRRGQEARLRCSPMKGHSHVYWYRQLPEEGLKFMVYLQKENIIDESGMPKERFSAEFPKEGPSILRIQQVVRGDSAAYFCASSPGGLAYEQYFGPGTRLTVT.

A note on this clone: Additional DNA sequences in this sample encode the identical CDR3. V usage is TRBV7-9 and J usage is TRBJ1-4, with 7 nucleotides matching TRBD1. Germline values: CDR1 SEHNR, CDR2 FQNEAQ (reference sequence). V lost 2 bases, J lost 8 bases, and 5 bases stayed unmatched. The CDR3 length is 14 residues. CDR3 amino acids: CASSLRQGGEKLFF. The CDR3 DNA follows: TGTGCCAGCAGCTTAAGACAGGGCGGGGAAAAACTGTTTTTT.

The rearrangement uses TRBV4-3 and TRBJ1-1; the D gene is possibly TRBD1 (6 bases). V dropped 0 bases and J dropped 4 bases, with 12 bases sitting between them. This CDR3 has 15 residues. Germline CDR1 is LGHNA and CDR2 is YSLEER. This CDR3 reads CASSQDGGAVTEAFF. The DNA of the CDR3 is TGCGCCAGCAGCCAAGATGGGGGGGCGGTCACTGAAGCTTTCTTT.

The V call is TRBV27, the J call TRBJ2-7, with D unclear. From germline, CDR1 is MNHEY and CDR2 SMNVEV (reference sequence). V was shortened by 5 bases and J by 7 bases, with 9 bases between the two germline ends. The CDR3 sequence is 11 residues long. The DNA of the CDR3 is TGTGCCAGCAGTGCGTTCGGGGAGCAGTACTTC. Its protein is CASSAFGEQYF.

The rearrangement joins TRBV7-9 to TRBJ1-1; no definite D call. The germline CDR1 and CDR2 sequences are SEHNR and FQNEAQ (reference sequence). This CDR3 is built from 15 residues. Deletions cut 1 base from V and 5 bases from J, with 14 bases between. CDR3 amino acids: CASSLGWGAGTEAFF. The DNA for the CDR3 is TGTGCCAGCAGCTTAGGGTGGGGAGCGGGAACTGAAGCTTTCTTT.

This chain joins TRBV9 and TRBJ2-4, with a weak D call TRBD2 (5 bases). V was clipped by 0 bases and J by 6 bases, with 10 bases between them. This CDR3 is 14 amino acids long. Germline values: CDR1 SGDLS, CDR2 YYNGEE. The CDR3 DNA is TGTGCCAGCAGCGTAGAGTTCAGCGGAAACATTCAGTACTTC. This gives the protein CASSVEFSGNIQYF.

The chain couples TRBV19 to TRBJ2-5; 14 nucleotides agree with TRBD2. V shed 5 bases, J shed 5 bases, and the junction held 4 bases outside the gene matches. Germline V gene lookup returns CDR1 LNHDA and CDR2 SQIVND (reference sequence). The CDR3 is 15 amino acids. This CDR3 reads CASSPWTSGGETQYF. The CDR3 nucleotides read TGTGCCAGTAGTCCCTGGACTAGCGGGGGGGAGACCCAGTACTTC.

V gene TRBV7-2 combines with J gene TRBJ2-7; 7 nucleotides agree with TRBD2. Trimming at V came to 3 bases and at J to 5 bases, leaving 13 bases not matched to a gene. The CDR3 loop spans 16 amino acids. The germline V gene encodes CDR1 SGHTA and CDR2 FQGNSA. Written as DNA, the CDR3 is TGTGCCAGCAGCTTTTGGTCCCTGAAAGCGGGGAACGAGCAGTACTTC. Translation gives CASSFWSLKAGNEQYF.

DNA for the CDR3: TGTGCCAGCAGCCATACTCTTGGGACAGGGAACACTGAAGCTTTCTTT. It translates to CASSHTLGTGNTEAFF. This chain connects TRBV14 to TRBJ1-1; 8 positions agree with TRBD1. The CDR3 is 16 residues long. Per the germline V gene, CDR1 is SGHDN and CDR2 is FVKESK. The ends lost 3 bases at V and 1 base at J; junction bases unmatched: 7.

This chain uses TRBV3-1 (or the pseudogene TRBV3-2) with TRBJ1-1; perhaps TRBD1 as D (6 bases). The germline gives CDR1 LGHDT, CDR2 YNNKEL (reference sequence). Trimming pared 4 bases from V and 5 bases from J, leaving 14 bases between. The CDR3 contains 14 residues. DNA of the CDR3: TGTGCCAGCAGCCCTCTCGGGAGGGGGACTGAAGCTTTCTTT. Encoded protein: CASSPLGRGTEAFF.

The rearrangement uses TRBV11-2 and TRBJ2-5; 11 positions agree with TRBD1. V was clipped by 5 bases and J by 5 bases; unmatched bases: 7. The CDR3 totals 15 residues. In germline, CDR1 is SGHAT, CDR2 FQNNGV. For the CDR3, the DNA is TGTGCCAGCAGCGGACAGGGGGCGGGAGAGGAGACCCAGTACTTC. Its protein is CASSGQGAGEETQYF.

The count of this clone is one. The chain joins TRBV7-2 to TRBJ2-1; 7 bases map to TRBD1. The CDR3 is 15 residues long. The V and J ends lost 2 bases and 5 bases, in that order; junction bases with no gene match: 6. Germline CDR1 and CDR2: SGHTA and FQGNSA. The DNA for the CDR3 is TGTGCCAGCAGCTTATACCGGGACAGAGACAATGAGCAGTTCTTC. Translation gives CASSLYRDRDNEQFF.

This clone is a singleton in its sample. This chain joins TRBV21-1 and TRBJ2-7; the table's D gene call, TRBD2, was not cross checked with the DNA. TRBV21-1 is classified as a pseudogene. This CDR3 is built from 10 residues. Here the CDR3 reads CASTFCRQYF. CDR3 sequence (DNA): TGTGCCAGCACCTTTTGTAGGCAGTACTTC.

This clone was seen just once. CDR3 in amino acids: CASSLDSMGANNSPLHF. The CDR3 nucleotides read TGTGCCAGCAGTTTGGACAGTATGGGGGCGAATAATTCACCCCTCCACTTT. The chain uses TRBV27 and TRBJ1-6, with D perhaps TRBD1 (6 bases). V was shortened by 3 bases and J by 5 bases, with 17 bases between the two germline ends. CDR1 MNHEY and CDR2 SMNVEV come from the germline V gene (reference sequence). The CDR3 runs 17 residues.

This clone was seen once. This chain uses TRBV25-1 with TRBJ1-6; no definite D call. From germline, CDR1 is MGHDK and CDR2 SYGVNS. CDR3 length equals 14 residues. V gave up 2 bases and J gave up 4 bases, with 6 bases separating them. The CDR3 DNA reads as TGTGCCAGCAGTGAAGCCGGGTATAATTCACCCCTCCACTTT. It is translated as CASSEAGYNSPLHF.

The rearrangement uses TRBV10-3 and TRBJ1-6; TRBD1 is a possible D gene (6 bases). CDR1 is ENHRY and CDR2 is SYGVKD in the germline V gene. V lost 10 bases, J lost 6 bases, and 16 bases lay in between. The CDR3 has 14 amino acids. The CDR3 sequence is CASTGGAGNSPLHF. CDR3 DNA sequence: TGTGCCAGCACCGGGGGGGCGGGTAATTCACCCCTCCACTTT.

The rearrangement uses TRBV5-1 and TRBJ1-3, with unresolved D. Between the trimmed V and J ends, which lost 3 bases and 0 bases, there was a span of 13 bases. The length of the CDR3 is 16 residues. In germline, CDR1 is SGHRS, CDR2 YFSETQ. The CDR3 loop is CASSSRTGSSGNTIYF. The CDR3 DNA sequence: TGCGCCAGCAGCTCACGGACGGGGAGCTCTGGAAACACCATATATTTT.

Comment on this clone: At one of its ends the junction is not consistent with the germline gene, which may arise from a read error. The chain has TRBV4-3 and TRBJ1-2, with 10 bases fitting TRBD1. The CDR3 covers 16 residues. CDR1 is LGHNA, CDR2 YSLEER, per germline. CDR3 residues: CASSQNPGQGLGGYTF. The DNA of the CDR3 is TGCGCCAGTAGCCAAAACCCGGGACAGGGGTTAGGAGGCTACACCTTC.

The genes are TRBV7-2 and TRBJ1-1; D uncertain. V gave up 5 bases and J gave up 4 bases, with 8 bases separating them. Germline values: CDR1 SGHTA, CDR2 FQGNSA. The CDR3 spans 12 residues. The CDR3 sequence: CASSPPGTEAFF. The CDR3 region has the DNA TGTGCCAGCAGCCCGCCGGGCACTGAAGCTTTCTTT.

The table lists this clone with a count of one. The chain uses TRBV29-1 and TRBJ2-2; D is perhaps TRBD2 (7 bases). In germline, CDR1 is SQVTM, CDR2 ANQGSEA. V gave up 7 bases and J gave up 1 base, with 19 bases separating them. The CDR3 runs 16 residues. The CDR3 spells CSARGAAGKNTGELFF. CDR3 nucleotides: TGCAGCGCAAGGGGGGCAGCGGGGAAGAACACCGGGGAGCTGTTTTTT.

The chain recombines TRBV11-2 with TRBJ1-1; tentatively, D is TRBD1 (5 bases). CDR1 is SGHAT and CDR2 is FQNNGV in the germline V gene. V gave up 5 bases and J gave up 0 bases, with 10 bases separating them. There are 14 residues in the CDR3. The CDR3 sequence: CASSRDRLNTEAFF. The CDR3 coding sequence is TGTGCCAGCAGCAGAGACAGACTGAACACTGAAGCTTTCTTT.